Below are 30 T cell receptor beta chains sequenced from a single sample in a study of Ad26.COV2.S vaccination and SARS-CoV-2 variants (dated by TCRdb to about 2021). The treatment or condition label for this specimen denotes: some 20 received Ad26.COV2.S at low or high dose, single or two shots; roughly five received placebo; per-sample allocation not given. For vaccine and placebo recipients, the sequenced repertoires came from samples collected on day 63 after the first injection. Library creation used the immunoSEQ multiplex PCR assay. This immuneACCESS table, as held by TCRdb, lists in-frame sequences with V and J called but not all clones. Of the missing ones, under half trace to an unresolved V gene in checked studies; the others have no known cause. In all, the sample holds approximately 350,000 clones, and 80% to 90% of those were seen once. Almost 7.5% of the sample is taken by the ten largest.

This sample comprised peripheral blood, obtained in a trial of Ad26.COV2.S vaccine versus placebo. These receptors came from a person between 18 and 65 years old who received the Ad26.COV2.S COVID-19 vaccine or a placebo.

The chain couples TRBV2 to TRBJ2-7; no firm D call. The length of the CDR3 is 13 residues. Trimming removed 4 bases at V and 7 bases at J, with 14 bases between. Germline V gene sequence: CDR1 SNHLY, CDR2 FYNNEI. The CDR3 DNA reads TGTGCCAGCAGTGGGAGTGAGCGAACAGAGCAGTACTTC. It codes for CASSGSERTEQYF.

The V call is TRBV5-1, the J call TRBJ2-5, with D tentatively TRBD1 (6 bases). Germline values: CDR1 SGHRS, CDR2 YFSETQ. The ends were cut back, 0 bases at V and 5 bases at J, with 17 bases in the middle. The CDR3 contains 16 residues. The CDR3 sequence is CASSLGQALSLETQYF. The CDR3 nucleotides are TGCGCCAGCAGCTTGGGACAGGCTCTTTCTCTGGAGACCCAGTACTTC.

The chain employs TRBV5-1 and TRBJ2-3; 10 bases match TRBD2. V trimming: 1 base; J trimming: 1 base; junction bases outside the gene matches: 12. In germline, CDR1 is SGHRS, CDR2 YFSETQ. This CDR3 spans 19 amino acids. CDR3 loop: CASSLLGFTSGTRTDTQYF. CDR3 sequence (DNA): TGCGCCAGCAGCTTGTTGGGTTTCACTAGCGGGACCCGCACAGATACGCAGTATTTT.

The V and J genes are TRBV18 and TRBJ2-7, with D tentatively TRBD1 (5 bases). The CDR3 is 15 amino acids. Per the germline V gene, CDR1 is KGHSH and CDR2 is LQKENI. The V end lost 1 base, the J end lost 0 bases, and 10 bases lay between the germline ends. The CDR3 here is CASSPRGRSSYEQYF. The CDR3 DNA reads as TGTGCCAGCTCACCACGGGGCAGGAGCTCCTACGAGCAGTACTTC.

J is TRBJ2-7 and V is TRBV27; D perhaps matches TRBD1 (6 bases). Germline-derived CDR1 and CDR2 are MNHEY and SMNVEV (reference sequence). This CDR3 spans 15 amino acids. Deletions cut 5 bases from V and 2 bases from J, with 16 bases between. The CDR3 is CASSLGQRETYEQYF. The CDR3 DNA sequence: TGTGCCAGCAGTCTCGGACAGAGAGAAACCTACGAGCAGTACTTC.

The V and J genes are TRBV11-2 and TRBJ2-7, with 8 positions matching TRBD1. Trimming at V came to 4 bases and at J to 4 bases, leaving 6 bases not matched to a gene. The CDR3 has 14 amino acids. Germline CDR1 is SGHAT and CDR2 is FQNNGV. The CDR3: CASSSWTGQYEQYF. CDR3 nucleotides: TGTGCCAGCAGCTCCTGGACAGGGCAGTACGAGCAGTACTTC.

The genes are TRBV2 and TRBJ1-5, with D perhaps TRBD1 (5 bases). Germline CDR1 and CDR2: SNHLY and FYNNEI. This CDR3 region has 13 residues. V gave up 0 bases and J gave up 9 bases, with 9 bases separating them. The CDR3 protein is CASSEARGTPQHF. The CDR3 nucleotides are TGTGCCAGCAGTGAAGCGCGGGGGACGCCCCAGCATTTT.

This clone was recorded only once. The chain joins TRBV6-5 to TRBJ2-7; D may be TRBD1 or TRBD2 (6 bases each). V lost 5 bases and J 4 bases, leaving 18 bases between the germline ends. In germline, CDR1 is MNHEY, CDR2 SVGAGI. This CDR3 spans 15 amino acids. Here the CDR3 DNA reads TGTGCCAGCAGTAGCTCGTGGGGGGCGGGGTACGAGCAGTACTTC. This codes for CASSSSWGAGYEQYF.

The chain combines TRBV20-1 with TRBJ2-3; no firm D call. This CDR3 region has 11 residues. Trimming took 3 bases from V and 9 from J, leaving 10 bases between them. Per germline, CDR1 DFQATT and CDR2 SNEGSKA (reference sequence). CDR3 loop: CSARGSRTQYF. Here the CDR3 DNA reads TGCAGTGCTAGGGGGTCGCGGACGCAGTATTTT.

This chain uses TRBV19 with TRBJ2-4; 7 bases match TRBD1. This CDR3 has 14 residues. Trimming removed 3 bases from V and 4 bases from J; junction bases left unmatched: 3. The germline V gene has CDR1 LNHDA and CDR2 SQIVND (reference sequence). The CDR3 DNA follows: TGTGCCAGTAGTATCGGGACAGTTAAAAACATTCAGTACTTC. Its protein is CASSIGTVKNIQYF.

The genes are TRBV7-9 and TRBJ1-3; D may be TRBD1 (5 bases). The V gene lost 0 bases and the J gene lost 0 bases, with 6 bases spanning the gap. The CDR3 contains 15 residues. Germline V gene sequence: CDR1 SEHNR, CDR2 FQNEAQ (reference sequence). CDR3 amino acids: CASSLAGASGNTIYF. In DNA, the CDR3 is TGTGCCAGCAGCTTAGCTGGGGCCTCTGGAAACACCATATATTTT.

V gene TRBV7-2 combines with J gene TRBJ1-5; D possibly corresponds to TRBD1 (5 bases). The CDR3 extends over 15 amino acids. Germline V gene sequence: CDR1 SGHTA, CDR2 FQGNSA. Trimming removed 1 base at V and 6 bases at J, with 13 bases between. The CDR3 is CASSLEKRGAQPQHF. The CDR3 DNA reads as TGTGCCAGCAGCTTAGAAAAGAGGGGAGCTCAGCCCCAGCATTTT.

The CDR3 sequence: CASSLVRQANTEAFF. DNA for the CDR3: TGCGCCAGCAGCTTGGTTCGGCAGGCGAACACTGAAGCTTTCTTT. This chain connects TRBV5-1 to TRBJ1-1; unclear D gene. Trimming took 0 bases from V and 1 from J, leaving 10 bases between them. The CDR3 runs to 15 residues. CDR1 and CDR2 from the germline V gene are SGHRS and YFSETQ. The full variable domain, with the rest looked up from reference TRBV5-1 and TRBJ1-1, is KAGVTQTPRYLIKTRGQQVTLSCSPISGHRSVSWYQQTPGQGLQFLFEYFSETQRNKGNFPGRFSGRQFSNSRSEMNVSTLELGDSALYLCASSLVRQANTEAFFGQGTRLTVV.

This clone was counted between two and nine times. The CDR3 region has the DNA TGTGCCAGCAGCTCTCGGGACATTCGCTCTGGAAACACCATATATTTT. It translates to CASSSRDIRSGNTIYF. V is TRBV11-2 and J is TRBJ1-3; D might be TRBD1 (6 bases). The V gene lost 4 bases and the J gene lost 0 bases, with 13 bases spanning the gap. The CDR3 runs 16 residues. Germline CDR1 is SGHAT and CDR2 is FQNNGV.

J is TRBJ1-5 and V is TRBV6-5; 7 bases agree with TRBD1. V lost 6 bases and J lost 7; bases outside the gene matches: 9. This CDR3 has 14 residues. Germline loops: CDR1 MNHEY, CDR2 SVGAGI. CDR3 amino acids: CASRELQGWQPQHF. The DNA of the CDR3 is TGTGCCAGCAGGGAGCTACAGGGGTGGCAGCCCCAGCATTTT.

This clone has only one observation. V usage is TRBV6-2 or TRBV6-3 and J usage is TRBJ2-7, with TRBD2 matching over 8 bases. Unmatched junction bases numbered 9, after V lost 0 bases and J lost 2 bases. The CDR3 runs to 17 residues. The germline V gene encodes CDR1 MNHEY and CDR2 SVGEGT. The CDR3 region has the DNA TGTGCCAGCAGTTACTCCCTTCACCTAGCGGGTCCCTACGAGCAGTACTTC. Protein sequence: CASSYSLHLAGPYEQYF.

The rearrangement uses TRBV7-2 and TRBJ1-1, with D perhaps TRBD1 (6 bases). Germline assignment: CDR1 SGHTA and CDR2 FQGNSA. The V end lost 5 bases, the J end lost 4 bases, and 26 bases lay between the germline ends. CDR3 size: 18 residues. CDR3 nucleotides: TGTGCCAGCAGCCTCCAACCACAGGGAAGGGGTTTGGGCACTGAAGCTTTCTTT. This codes for CASSLQPQGRGLGTEAFF.

This clone was recorded only once. The V and J genes are TRBV27 and TRBJ2-3; 8 bases line up with TRBD2. V lost 6 bases and J lost 0; bases outside the gene matches: 14. The germline gives CDR1 MNHEY, CDR2 SMNVEV (reference sequence). There are 18 residues in the CDR3. CDR3 amino acids: CASRHHKSGGASTDTQYF. CDR3 in DNA: TGTGCCAGCAGACACCACAAGTCCGGGGGGGCTAGCACAGATACGCAGTATTTT.

The gene calls are TRBV12-3 or TRBV12-4 and TRBJ1-5; D unresolved. The CDR3 extends over 13 amino acids. V lost 1 base to trimming and J lost 13 bases, with 14 bases between them. The DNA for the CDR3 is TGTGCCAGCAGTTTAGGAAGTATCGATCAGCAGCATTTT. Encoded protein: CASSLGSIDQQHF.

The chain has TRBV11-2 and TRBJ2-7, with D perhaps TRBD2 (7 bases). This CDR3 spans 14 amino acids. Trimming took 6 bases from V and 2 from J, leaving 14 bases between them. CDR1 is SGHAT, CDR2 FQNNGV, per germline. CDR3 loop: CASSRRGQAYEQYF. Written as DNA, the CDR3 is TGTGCCAGCAGTCGGCGGGGGCAGGCCTACGAGCAGTACTTC.

The rearrangement uses TRBV5-1 and TRBJ2-1; TRBD2 agrees at 8 bases. CDR3 length: 13 residues. Germline CDR1 and CDR2: SGHRS and YFSETQ. V trimming: 3 bases; J trimming: 12 bases; junction bases outside the gene matches: 8. The CDR3 loop is CASSSGGTTGQFF. CDR3 bases: TGCGCCAGCAGCTCGGGGGGGACGACCGGGCAGTTCTTC.

This chain connects TRBV24-1 to TRBJ2-7; 8 nucleotides align to TRBD2. Germline CDR1 and CDR2: KGHDR and SFDVKD. The V gene end was trimmed by 5 bases and the J gene end by 4 bases; junction bases not matched to a gene: 6. There are 14 residues in the CDR3. CDR3 bases: TGTGCCACCAGTGCAACGGGAGGGACTTACGAGCAGTACTTC. This codes for CATSATGGTYEQYF.

V usage is TRBV9 and J usage is TRBJ2-5, with D possibly TRBD2 on 7 matching bases. The CDR3 sequence is 15 residues long. Germline CDR1 is SGDLS and CDR2 is YYNGEE. V lost 0 bases and J 4 bases, leaving 13 bases between the germline ends. CDR3 sequence (DNA): TGTGCCAGCAGCGTAGCCGGGGGGCTGGGAGAGACCCAGTACTTC. Encoded protein: CASSVAGGLGETQYF.

On this clone itself: Other DNA sequences in this specimen translate into the identical CDR3. The chain has TRBV5-1 and TRBJ1-1, with D possibly matching TRBD1 (5 bases). The V gene's germline CDR1 is SGHRS and CDR2 YFSETQ. The CDR3 contains 14 residues. V gave up 0 bases and J gave up 1 base, with 7 bases separating them. In DNA, the CDR3 is TGCGCCAGCAGCTTGGCCGGGGCGAACACTGAAGCTTTCTTT. Encoded protein: CASSLAGANTEAFF.

The gene calls are TRBV7-3 and TRBJ2-2; D not resolved. Trimming took 5 bases from V and 6 from J, leaving 10 bases between them. CDR1 is SGHTA and CDR2 is FQGTGA in the germline V gene. This CDR3 has 13 residues. The CDR3 protein is CASSPRVAGELFF. The CDR3 DNA is TGTGCCAGCAGCCCTCGGGTGGCCGGGGAGCTGTTTTTT.

The J gene is TRBJ1-2, the V gene TRBV14; D remains unclear. Germline V gives CDR1 SGHDN, CDR2 FVKESK. This CDR3 has 13 amino acids. Deletions cut 0 bases from V and 4 bases from J, with 6 bases between. The CDR3 is CASSQDRFYGYTF. The CDR3 nucleotides read TGTGCCAGCAGCCAAGACAGGTTCTATGGCTACACCTTC. Full variable domain (rest looked up from reference TRBV14 and TRBJ1-2): EAGVTQFPSHSVIEKGQTVTLRCDPISGHDNLYWYRRVMGKEIKFLLHFVKESKQDESGMPNNRFLAERTGGTYSTLKVQPAELEDSGVYFCASSQDRFYGYTFGSGTRLTVV.

The rearrangement uses TRBV4-2 and TRBJ2-2, with D possibly matching TRBD2 (7 bases). With 4 bases removed from V and 5 bases from J, the gap between germline ends came to 20 bases. Germline lookup yields CDR1 LGHNA and CDR2 YNFKEQ. The CDR3 runs to 17 residues. The CDR3 region has the DNA TGTGCCAGCAGCCCCCGGACCGGGGGGCTACGAACCGGGGAGCTGTTTTTT. Encoded protein: CASSPRTGGLRTGELFF.

The rearrangement links TRBV3-1 (or the pseudogene TRBV3-2) to TRBJ1-2, with a tentative D call TRBD1 (6 bases). V was cut by 5 bases and J by 8 bases, with 21 bases left in between. Germline V CDR1 and CDR2: LGHDT, YNNKEL (reference sequence). The CDR3 runs 15 residues. As DNA, the CDR3 is TGTGCCAGCAGCAGACAGGATACCCGGGGGTTCGGCTACACCTTC. This gives the protein CASSRQDTRGFGYTF.

The chain recombines TRBV9 with TRBJ2-7; D remains unclear. Looked up from germline, CDR1 is SGDLS and CDR2 is YYNGEE. The CDR3 runs 13 residues. V lost 3 bases and J 1 base, leaving 8 bases between the germline ends. CDR3 sequence reads: CASSAHNSYEQYF. The CDR3 DNA reads as TGTGCCAGCAGCGCCCATAATTCCTACGAGCAGTACTTC.

The chain couples TRBV7-2 to TRBJ2-3; D possibly uses TRBD1 or TRBD2 (7 bases each). CDR3 length: 15 residues. Trimming took 5 bases from V and 2 from J, leaving 14 bases between them. From germline, CDR1 is SGHTA and CDR2 FQGNSA. The CDR3 spells CASSPRGGSTDTQYF. In DNA, the CDR3 is TGTGCCAGCAGCCCCAGGGGGGGCTCCACAGATACGCAGTATTTT.